This T cell receptor beta chain was sequenced in a study of T cells in Graves' hyperthyroidism and ophthalmopathy. Regarding the study as a whole: Ophthalmopathy was model-predicted a median roughly six months pre-onset.

Authors of the study amplified TCR beta CDR3 regions from RNA transcripts. A set of HTBI primers served as the primers for a first-round RT-PCR of the TCR CDR3. TCRdb re-analysed the multiplex PCR reads in MiXCR, keeping a single row per CDR3 protein. The table has nearly 750,000 distinct CDR3 sequences, over 35% seen once. The ends lost 2 bases at V and 6 bases at J; junction bases unmatched: 7. The CDR3 loop spans 16 amino acids. This clonotype turned up a few times. What it binds is not known. The chain joins TRBV12-3 or TRBV12-4 to TRBJ1-1; 12 bases match TRBD1. The receptor's source is a woman aged 40 to 49 with Graves' hyperthyroidism. Sequenced input: blood. The CDR3 DNA is TGTGCCAGCAGTTTAAAGGGACAGGGGGCTAGGGCTGAAGCTTTCTTT. Translation gives CASSLKGQGARAEAFF.